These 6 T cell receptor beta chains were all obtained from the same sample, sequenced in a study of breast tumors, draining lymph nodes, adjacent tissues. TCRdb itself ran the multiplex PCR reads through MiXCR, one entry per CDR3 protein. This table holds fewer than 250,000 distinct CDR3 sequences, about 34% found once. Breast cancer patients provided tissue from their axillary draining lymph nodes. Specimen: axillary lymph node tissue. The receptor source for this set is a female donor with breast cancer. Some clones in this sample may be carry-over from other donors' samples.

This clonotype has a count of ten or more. The CDR3 sequence is CSARDRGAGYTF. CDR3 in DNA: TGCAGTGCTAGGGACAGGGGGGCTGGCTACACCTTC. The gene calls are TRBV20-1 and TRBJ1-2; 10 bases agree with TRBD1. This CDR3 region has 12 residues. With V trimmed by 3 bases and J by 7 bases, 2 bases remained unmatched. CDR1 and CDR2 from the germline V gene are DFQATT and SNEGSKA (reference sequence).

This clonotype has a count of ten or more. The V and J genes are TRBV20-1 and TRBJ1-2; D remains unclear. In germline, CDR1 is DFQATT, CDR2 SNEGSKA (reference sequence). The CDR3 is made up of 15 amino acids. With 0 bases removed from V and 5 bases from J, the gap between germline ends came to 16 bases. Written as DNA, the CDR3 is TGCAGTGCTAGAGATCTTAATAGCCTGGGGTATGGCTACACCTTC. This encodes CSARDLNSLGYGYTF.

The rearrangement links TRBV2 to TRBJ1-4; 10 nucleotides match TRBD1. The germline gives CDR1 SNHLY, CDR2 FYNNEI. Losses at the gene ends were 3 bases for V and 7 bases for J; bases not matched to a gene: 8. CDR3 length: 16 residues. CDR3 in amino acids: CASSDRGTGAGEKLFF. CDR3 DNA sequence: TGTGCCAGCAGTGATAGGGGGACAGGGGCGGGTGAAAAACTGTTTTTT.

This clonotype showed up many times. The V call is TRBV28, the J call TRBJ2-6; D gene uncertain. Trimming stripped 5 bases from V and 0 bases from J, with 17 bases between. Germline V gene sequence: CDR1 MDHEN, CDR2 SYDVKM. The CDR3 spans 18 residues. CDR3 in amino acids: CASSPWSGRTSGANVLTF. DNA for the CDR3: TGTGCCAGCAGTCCATGGTCTGGACGGACCTCTGGGGCCAACGTCCTGACTTTC.

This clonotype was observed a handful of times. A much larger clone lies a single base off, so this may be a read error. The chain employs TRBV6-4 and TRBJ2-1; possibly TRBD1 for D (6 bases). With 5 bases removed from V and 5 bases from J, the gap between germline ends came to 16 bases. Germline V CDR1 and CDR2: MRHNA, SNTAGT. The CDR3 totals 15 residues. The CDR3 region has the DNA TGTGCCAGCAGTCAGGGGACCGGACCAAACAATGAGCAGTTCTTC. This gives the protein CASSQGTGPNNEQFF.

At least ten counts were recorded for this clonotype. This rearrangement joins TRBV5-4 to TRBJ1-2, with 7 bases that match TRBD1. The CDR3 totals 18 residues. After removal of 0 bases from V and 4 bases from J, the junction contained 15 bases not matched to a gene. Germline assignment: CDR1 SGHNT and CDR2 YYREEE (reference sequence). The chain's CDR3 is CASSLDLTGPVQAYGYTF. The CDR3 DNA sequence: TGTGCCAGCAGCTTGGATCTGACAGGGCCCGTCCAAGCCTATGGCTACACCTTC. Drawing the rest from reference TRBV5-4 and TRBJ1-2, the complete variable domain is ETGVTQSPTHLIKTRGQQVTLRCSSQSGHNTVSWYQQALGQGPQFIFQYYREEENGRGNFPPRFSGLQFPNYSSELNVNALELDDSALYLCASSLDLTGPVQAYGYTFGSGTRLTVV.